The 6 T cell receptor beta chains below come from one sample, sequenced in a study of blood T cell repertoires in COVID-19. The assay was immunoSEQ multiplex PCR, and TCRdb's table has in-frame clones only and misses some. This table holds approximately 74,000 clones, about 91% found once. Sequenced material: peripheral blood. Source of these receptors: an elderly woman with active or convalescent COVID-19.

This CDR3 is CASSHLTSGGAHEQFF. Here the CDR3 DNA reads TGCGCCAGCAGCCACTTGACTAGCGGGGGGGCCCATGAGCAGTTCTTC. The chain joins TRBV4-3 to TRBJ2-1; 14 bases line up with TRBD2. CDR3 length: 16 residues. With 3 bases clipped from V and 8 bases from J, the junction kept 6 bases outside the gene matches. Germline V gene sequence: CDR1 LGHNA, CDR2 YSLEER.

The V call is TRBV4-3, the J call TRBJ2-7, with D perhaps TRBD1 (5 bases). Trimming removed 0 bases at V and 6 bases at J, with 18 bases between. Germline V gene sequence: CDR1 LGHNA, CDR2 YSLEER. CDR3 length: 16 residues. The CDR3 sequence is CASSQDLRESPREQYF. Here the CDR3 DNA reads TGCGCCAGCAGCCAAGATCTCAGGGAATCGCCTCGCGAGCAGTACTTC.

V gene TRBV11-1 combines with J gene TRBJ2-5; D unclear. CDR1 SGHAT and CDR2 FQDESV come from the germline V gene (reference sequence). CDR3 length: 12 residues. V lost 3 bases and J lost 2, with 4 bases in between. As DNA, the CDR3 is TGTGCCAGCAGCTTTTCGCAAGAGACCCAGTACTTC. Residues: CASSFSQETQYF.

The V and J genes are TRBV4-3 and TRBJ2-6, with TRBD1 identical over 10 bases. The CDR3 runs 18 residues. Trimming at V came to 6 bases and at J to 0 bases, leaving 8 bases not matched to a gene. CDR1 is LGHNA, CDR2 YSLEER, per germline. The CDR3 nucleotides are TGCGCCAGCAGTTCCTATGGGACAGGGGTCTCTGGGGCCAACGTCCTGACTTTC. It specifies CASSSYGTGVSGANVLTF.

This chain uses TRBV5-1 with TRBJ2-7; 10 bases agree with TRBD1. Trimming took 0 bases from V and 2 from J; bases not matched to a gene: 2. CDR1 and CDR2 (germline): SGHRS, YFSETQ. The CDR3 has 15 residues. CDR3 sequence (DNA): TGCGCCAGCAGCTTGGGACAGGGGGCCCCCTACGAGCAGTACTTC. Residues: CASSLGQGAPYEQYF.

This clone was observed once. The genes are TRBV30 and TRBJ1-2; tentatively, D is TRBD1 (6 bases). This CDR3 has 13 residues. Germline V gene sequence: CDR1 GTSNPN, CDR2 SVGIG (reference sequence). V lost 5 bases and J lost 2, with 12 bases in between. The DNA of the CDR3 is TGTGCCTGGGTTCCTGGACAGAACTATGGCTACACCTTC. Encoded protein: CAWVPGQNYGYTF.